This section outlines one T cell receptor beta chain sequence together with its context. This sample is drawn from a study of blood T cell repertoires in COVID-19. Study overall: Samples came from the United States, Italy and Spain, spanning acute and convalescent COVID-19. PBMCs, B-cell-depleted T cells, or T cells provided the cDNA or gDNA that made up the material.

Methods used by the authors: By means of reference gene primer amplification, nucleated cell counts were estimated. The repertoire was sequenced with immunoSEQ multiplex PCR; TCRdb's copy has only in-frame clones and lacks some. D and trimming were read from the DNA, whereas the V and J calls and clone size are those reported in that table. The data contain tens of thousands of clones, around 86% of them singletons. CDR3 length: 13 residues. Germline CDR1 and CDR2: MNHEY and SVGAGI. V was shortened by 5 bases and J by 6 bases, with 14 bases between the two germline ends. The sample was peripheral blood. The chain couples TRBV6-5 to TRBJ2-7; D possibly corresponds to TRBD1 (5 bases). This receptor was obtained from a man aged 25 to 45 with acute or convalescent COVID-19. The CDR3 region is CASSPGLGAEQYV. The CDR3 DNA reads as TGTGCCAGCAGTCCCGGGCTAGGGGCCGAGCAGTACGTC.